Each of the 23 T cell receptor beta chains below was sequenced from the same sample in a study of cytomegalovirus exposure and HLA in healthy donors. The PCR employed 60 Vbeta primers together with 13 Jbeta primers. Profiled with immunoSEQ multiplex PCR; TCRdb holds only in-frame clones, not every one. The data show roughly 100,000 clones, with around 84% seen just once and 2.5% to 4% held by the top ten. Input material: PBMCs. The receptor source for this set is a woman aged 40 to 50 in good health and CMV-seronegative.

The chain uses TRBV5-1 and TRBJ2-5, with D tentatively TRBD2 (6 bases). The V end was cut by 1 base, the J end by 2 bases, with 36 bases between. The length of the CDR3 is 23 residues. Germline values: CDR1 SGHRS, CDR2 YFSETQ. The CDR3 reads CASSLFTRSASFDATRGQETQYF. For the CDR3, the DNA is TGCGCCAGCAGCTTGTTTACCCGTTCTGCGTCATTCGATGCGACTAGGGGTCAAGAGACCCAGTACTTC.

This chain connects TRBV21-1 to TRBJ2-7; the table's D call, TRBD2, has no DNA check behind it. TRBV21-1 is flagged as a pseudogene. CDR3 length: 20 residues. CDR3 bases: TGTGCCAGCACCCTAGGTCGGGACAGGAGGACTAGCGGGAATACCTACGAGCAGTACTTC. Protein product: CASTLGRDRRTSGNTYEQYF.

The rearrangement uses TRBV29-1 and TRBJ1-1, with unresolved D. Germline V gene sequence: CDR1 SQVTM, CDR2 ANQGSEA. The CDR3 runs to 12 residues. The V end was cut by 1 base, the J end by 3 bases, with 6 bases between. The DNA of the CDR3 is TGCAGCGTTGAAGGCAGTTACACTGAAGCTTTCTTT. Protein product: CSVEGSYTEAFF.

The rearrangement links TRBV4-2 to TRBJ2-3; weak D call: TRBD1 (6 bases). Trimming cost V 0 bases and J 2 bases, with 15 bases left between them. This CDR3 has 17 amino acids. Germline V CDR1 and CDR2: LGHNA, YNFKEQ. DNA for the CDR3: TGTGCCAGCAGCCAAGATCTAGACAGGTTCTTCACAGATACGCAGTATTTT. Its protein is CASSQDLDRFFTDTQYF.

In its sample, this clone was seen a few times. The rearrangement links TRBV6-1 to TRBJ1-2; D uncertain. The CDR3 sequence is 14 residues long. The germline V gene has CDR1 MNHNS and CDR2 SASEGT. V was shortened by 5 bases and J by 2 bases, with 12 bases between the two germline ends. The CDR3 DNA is TGTGCCAGCAGTTTACTCGGTTCAAACTATGGCTACACCTTC. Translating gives CASSLLGSNYGYTF.

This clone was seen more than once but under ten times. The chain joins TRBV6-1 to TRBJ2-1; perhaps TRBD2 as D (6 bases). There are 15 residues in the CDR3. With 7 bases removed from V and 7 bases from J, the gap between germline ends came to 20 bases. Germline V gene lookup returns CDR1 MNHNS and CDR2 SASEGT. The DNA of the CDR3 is TGTGCCAGCACTCTGAAGGTCGGACTACCTAATGAGCAGTTCTTC. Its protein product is CASTLKVGLPNEQFF.

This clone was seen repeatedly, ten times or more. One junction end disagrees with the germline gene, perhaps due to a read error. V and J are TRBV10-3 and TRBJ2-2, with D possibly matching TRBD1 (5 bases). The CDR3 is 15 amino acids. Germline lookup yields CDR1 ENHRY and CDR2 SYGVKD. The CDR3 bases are TGTGCCAGCAGTGAAAGGGGTACGAACACCGGGGAGCTGTTTTTT. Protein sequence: CASSERGTNTGELFF.

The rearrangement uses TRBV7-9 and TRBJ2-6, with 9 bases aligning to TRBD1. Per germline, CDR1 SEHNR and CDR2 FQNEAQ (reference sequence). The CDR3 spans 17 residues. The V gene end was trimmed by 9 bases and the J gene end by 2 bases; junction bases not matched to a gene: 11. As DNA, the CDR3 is TGTGCCAGATCCCCGGGACAGGGTGGAACTGGGGCCAACGTCCTGACTTTC. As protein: CARSPGQGGTGANVLTF.

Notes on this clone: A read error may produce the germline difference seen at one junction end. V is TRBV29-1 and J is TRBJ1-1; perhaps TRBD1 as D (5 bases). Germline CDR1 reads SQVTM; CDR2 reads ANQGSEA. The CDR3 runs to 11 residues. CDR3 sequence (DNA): TGCAGCGGAAGACAGAACTCTGAAGCTTTCTTT. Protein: CSGRQNSEAFF.

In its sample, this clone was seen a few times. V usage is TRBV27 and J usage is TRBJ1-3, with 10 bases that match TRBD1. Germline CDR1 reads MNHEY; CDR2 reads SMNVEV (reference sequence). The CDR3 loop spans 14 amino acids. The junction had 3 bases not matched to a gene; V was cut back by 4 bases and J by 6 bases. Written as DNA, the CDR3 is TGTGCCAGCAGTTCGACAGGGGGCGAAAACACCATATATTTT. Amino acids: CASSSTGGENTIYF.

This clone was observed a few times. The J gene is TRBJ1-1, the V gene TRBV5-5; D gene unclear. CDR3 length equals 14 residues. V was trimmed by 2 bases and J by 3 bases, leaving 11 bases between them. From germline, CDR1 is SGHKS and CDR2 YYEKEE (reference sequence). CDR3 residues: CASSLLERDTEAFF. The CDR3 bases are TGTGCCAGCAGCTTACTAGAGCGGGACACTGAAGCTTTCTTT.

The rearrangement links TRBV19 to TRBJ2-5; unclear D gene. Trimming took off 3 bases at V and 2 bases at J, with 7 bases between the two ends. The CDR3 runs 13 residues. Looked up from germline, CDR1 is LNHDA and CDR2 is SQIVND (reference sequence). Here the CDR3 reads CASSIAQQETQYF. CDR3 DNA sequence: TGTGCCAGTAGTATCGCACAACAAGAGACCCAGTACTTC. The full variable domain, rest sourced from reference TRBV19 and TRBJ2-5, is DGGITQSPKYLFRKEGQNVTLSCEQNLNHDAMYWYRQDPGQGLRLIYYSQIVNDFQKGDIAEGYSVSREKKESFPLTVTSAQKNPTAFYLCASSIAQQETQYFGPGTRLLVL.

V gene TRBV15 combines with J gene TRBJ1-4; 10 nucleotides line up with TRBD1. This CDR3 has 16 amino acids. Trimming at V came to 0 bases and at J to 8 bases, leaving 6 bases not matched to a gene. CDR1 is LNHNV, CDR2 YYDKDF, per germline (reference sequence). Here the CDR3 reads CATSREPRDRGEKLFF. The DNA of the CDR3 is TGTGCCACCAGCAGAGAACCCCGGGACAGGGGAGAAAAACTGTTTTTT.

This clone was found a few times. In nucleotides, the CDR3 is TGTGCCAGTAGTATGTACGCCAGATCGAACACCGGGGAGCTGTTTTTT. It translates to CASSMYARSNTGELFF. The chain recombines TRBV19 with TRBJ2-2, with D unresolved. The CDR3 is 16 amino acids. CDR1 and CDR2 from the germline V gene are LNHDA and SQIVND (reference sequence). V lost 3 bases and J 0 bases, leaving 11 bases between the germline ends.

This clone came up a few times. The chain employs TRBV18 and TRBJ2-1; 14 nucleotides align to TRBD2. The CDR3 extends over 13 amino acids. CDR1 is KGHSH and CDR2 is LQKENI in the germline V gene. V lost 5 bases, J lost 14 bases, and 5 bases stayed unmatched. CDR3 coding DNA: TGTGCCAGCTCAGGGACTAGCGGGAGTTCCGAGTTCTTC. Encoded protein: CASSGTSGSSEFF.

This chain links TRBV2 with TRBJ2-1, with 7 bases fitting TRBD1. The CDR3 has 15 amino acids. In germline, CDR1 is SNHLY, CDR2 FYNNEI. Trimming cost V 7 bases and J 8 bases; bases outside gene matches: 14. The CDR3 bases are TGTGCCAGCAAGGTCGACAGGGCGACATGGTATGAGCAGTTCTTC. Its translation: CASKVDRATWYEQFF.

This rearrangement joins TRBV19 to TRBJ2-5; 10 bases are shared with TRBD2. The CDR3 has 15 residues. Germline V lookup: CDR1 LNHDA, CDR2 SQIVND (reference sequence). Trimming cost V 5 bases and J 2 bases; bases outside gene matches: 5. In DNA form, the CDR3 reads TGTGCCAGTAGTCCAAGGGGACTAGCGCAAGAGACCCAGTACTTC. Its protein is CASSPRGLAQETQYF.

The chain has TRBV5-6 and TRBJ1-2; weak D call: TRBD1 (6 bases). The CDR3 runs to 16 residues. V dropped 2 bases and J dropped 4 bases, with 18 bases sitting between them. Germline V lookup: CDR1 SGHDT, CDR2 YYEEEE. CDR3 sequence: CASSLIDRTDLYGYTF. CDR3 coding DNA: TGTGCCAGCAGCTTAATAGATCGGACAGATCTCTATGGCTACACCTTC.

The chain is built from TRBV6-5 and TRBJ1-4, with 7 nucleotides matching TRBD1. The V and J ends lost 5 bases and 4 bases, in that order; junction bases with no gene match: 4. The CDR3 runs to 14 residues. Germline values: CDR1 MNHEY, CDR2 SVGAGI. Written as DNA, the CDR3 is TGTGCCAGCAGTATCCGGGACAGTAATGAAAAACTGTTTTTT. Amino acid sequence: CASSIRDSNEKLFF.

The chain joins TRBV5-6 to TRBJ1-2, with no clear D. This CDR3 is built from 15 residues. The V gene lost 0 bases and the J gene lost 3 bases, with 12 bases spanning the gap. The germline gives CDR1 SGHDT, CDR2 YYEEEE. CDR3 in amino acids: CASSLALTGDYGYTF. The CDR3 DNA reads TGTGCCAGCAGCTTGGCACTGACCGGGGACTATGGCTACACCTTC.

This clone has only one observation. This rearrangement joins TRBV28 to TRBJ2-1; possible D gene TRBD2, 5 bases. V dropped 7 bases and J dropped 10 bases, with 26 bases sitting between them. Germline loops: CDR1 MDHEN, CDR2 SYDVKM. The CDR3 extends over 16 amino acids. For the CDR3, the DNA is TGTGCCAGCAACCCTTTTTACGGGGAGTATAGTCAAGAGCAGTTCTTC. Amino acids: CASNPFYGEYSQEQFF.

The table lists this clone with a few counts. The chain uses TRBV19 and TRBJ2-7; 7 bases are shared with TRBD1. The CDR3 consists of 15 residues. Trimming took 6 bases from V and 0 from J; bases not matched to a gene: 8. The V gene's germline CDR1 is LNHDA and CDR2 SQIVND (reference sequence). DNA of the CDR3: TGTGCCAGTAGCCCCGGGACAGCGAGCTCCTACGAGCAGTACTTC. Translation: CASSPGTASSYEQYF.

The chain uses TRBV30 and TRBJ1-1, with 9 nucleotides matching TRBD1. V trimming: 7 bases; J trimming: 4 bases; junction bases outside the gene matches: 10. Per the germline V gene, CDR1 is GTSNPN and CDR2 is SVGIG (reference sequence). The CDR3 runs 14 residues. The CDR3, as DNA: TGTGCCTTATGGACAGGGGATTATGCCACTGAAGCTTTCTTT. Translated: CALWTGDYATEAFF.